This TCR beta chain was recovered during a study of regulatory T cells in long-lasting Graves disease (dated by TCRdb to the early 2020s). Regarding the study in general: In the newly diagnosed Graves' disease group, patients had been taking antithyroid drugs for less than 3 months. The study was conducted in China and was registered as a clinical trial. Patients with persistent Graves' disease were compared with patients with newly diagnosed Graves' disease using TCR sequencing and RNA sequencing of peripheral blood. A total of around 35 samples were covered by TCR sequencing, comprising some 13 persistent and 20 or so newly diagnosed Graves' disease patients.

CDR1 and CDR2, looked up from the germline V gene, are SNHLY and FYNNEI. The germline ends are 11 bases apart after V is trimmed by 6 bases and J by 0 bases. The CDR3 covers 14 residues, taking in both the cysteine and the phenylalanine. Of the read, only the CDR3 DNA is kept; its 42 bases are in frame from base 1. Library preparation was by multiplex PCR. Reads for this sample came from an Illumina HiSeq 4000. TCR beta libraries were built with iRepertoire HTBI primers and Arm-PCR amplification of CDR3 regions. Gel purification was performed on PCR products prior to sequencing. The authors' pipeline ran thus. Gene usage analysis of CDR3 amino acid clonotypes used the 62 TRBV and 14 to 15 TRBJ segments found across samples. COPE and FqMerger were used to merge filtered high-quality paired reads into contigs. Contigs were aligned with BLAST to IMGT TRBV, TRBD and TRBJ reference genes, and CDR3 was defined per IMGT. Any clonotype with a frequency above 0.1% was classified as a highly expanded clone. Shannon entropy served as the measure of repertoire diversity, while the Gini coefficient captured V-J evenness. A clonotype was considered public if more than one individual shared it. In TCRdb, the public reads were trimmed at Q25 with fastp and aligned with MiXCR, with productive beta chains retained. Records with the same CDR3 protein are collapsed into one entry carrying the most frequent genes and DNA. TCRdb assigned the V and J calls; the authors' analysis was not used. This sample lists roughly 500,000 distinct CDR3 sequences; 13% were detected once. About 10% of the sample lies in the top ten.

The time point label of this sample denotes: newly diagnosed GD, antithyroid drugs for less than 3 months. For both TCR sequencing and RNA sequencing, RNA was extracted from PBMCs using TRIzol. The diagnosis of Graves' disease was made according to American Thyroid Association guidelines. Patients were recruited from an endocrinology department in Xi'an, China. Each patient gave around 9.2 milliliters of peripheral blood, collected in an EDTA anticoagulant tube. Ficoll Paque Plus density gradient separation was used to isolate PBMCs, and no additional T cell sorting was done. RNA quality was checked with an Agilent 2100 Bioanalyzer and agarose gel, and concentration with a NanoDrop 2000. General conclusions and limits of the study: Compared with newly diagnosed patients, patients with persistent Graves' disease had lower TCR Shannon entropy and fewer highly expanded clones, which suggests clonal expansion. Persistent disease showed preferential use of TRBV28, TRBJ1-2 and TRBJ2-5, whereas newly diagnosed disease favored TRBV20-1 and TRBJ2-1. Sequencing and analysis were limited to the TCR beta chain. Because the primary lesion, thyroid tissue, could not be accessed, the study looked at peripheral blood alone. The authors noted that the small sample size was a limitation that may lower accuracy. A larger number of public clonotypes was shared among persistent patients (approximately 2,500) than among newly diagnosed patients (more than 850).

This clonotype was recorded at least ten times. The target of this receptor is not known. Qualities for individual bases were not recorded, and no much larger clone is one base off. This sample was also put to use in a study of T cells in Graves' hyperthyroidism and ophthalmopathy. According to the second study: Graves' hyperthyroidism was defined as stable when no progression to ophthalmopathy occurred over 18 months of follow-up. Hyperthyroidism patients were aged 18 to 65 years and newly diagnosed, with disease duration of less than 2 months. Any patient with an uncontrolled infection, another autoimmune disease, pregnancy or lactation was excluded. Diagnoses relied on clinical symptoms, serum thyroxine and TRAb, thyroid ultrasound and orbital computed tomography. The first round of RT-PCR for the TCR CDR3 was performed with the HTBI primer set and the Qiagen OneStep RT-PCR kit. Most expanded thyroid clonotypes (frequency above 0.001) were also detected in blood, a finding suggesting that blood repertoires may reflect thyroid immune responses. A model built on a 13 V-J signature distinguished ophthalmopathy from stable hyperthyroidism, reaching approximately 89% sensitivity and approximately 81% specificity in cross-validation and 80%/75% in testing. In validation, the model predicted progression to ophthalmopathy a median of 6.5 months before onset, with over 60% sensitivity and roughly 79% specificity. TCR V-J signatures able to tell the groups apart were searched for in a discovery cohort of some 97 patients, of whom roughly 42 had Graves' ophthalmopathy and roughly 58 had stable Graves' hyperthyroidism. Prospective prediction of ophthalmopathy was tested in an independent validation cohort of fewer than 20 hyperthyroidism patients and some 17 patients who later progressed to ophthalmopathy. The 85 to 100 discovery patients were divided at random into training and test sets in a 7:3 ratio. The study also compared thyroid tissue and blood T-cell repertoires from a handful of Graves' hyperthyroidism patients. After blood sampling, hyperthyroidism patients were treated with methimazole at a starting dose of 30 mg daily, and ophthalmopathy patients were treated with high-dose intravenous methylprednisolone. The libraries were constructed in a second round of multiplex PCR and then size-selected and purified. Sequencing of the libraries was done on an Illumina HiSeq2000 using paired-end 100 bp reads. SOAPnuke was used to process the raw data, removing reads that contained adapters or uncalled bases, had a mean Phred below 15, or lacked an exact match to the constant primer or identifier. High-quality paired reads were merged with COPE v1.2.5, and unique nucleotide sequences were defined as clonotypes. Clonotypes were aligned to IMGT TRBV, TRBD and TRBJ reference segments using MiTCR v1.1. The analysis was restricted to V-J combinations with a frequency above 0.0001, which together covered 99.2% of the repertoires. A TCS score was defined as the ratio between F50 (clonal expansion) and ExV (chaos), using BLOSUM62-based TCRdist between CDR3 peptides within each V-J. Welch's t-statistics and random forest reduced roughly 530 V-J features to 10 to 15, which were used in a naive Bayes classifier (R e1071). Sample size was not statistically predetermined, and blinding of investigators to group allocation was not performed. According to the paper, TCR Vbeta CDR3 sequencing was carried out on 135 peripheral blood samples, which came from more than 40 ophthalmopathy, under 85 hyperthyroidism and around 17 progressor patients.

The receptor chain draws on TRBV2 and TRBJ2-5; the D gene is perhaps TRBD1, from 6 matching bases. The material sequenced was peripheral blood mononuclear cells (PBMCs), taken at new diagnosis, from a patient treated with antithyroid drugs. The clonotype was recovered from a young man with Graves disease. Donor details come from another sample of the same person, matched by shared clones. The DNA sequence is given as TGTGCCAGCAGCAGTGACAGGTACCAAGAGACCCAGTACTTC. Its protein product is CASSSDRYQETQYF.